What follows describes a single T cell receptor (beta chain). The CDR3 covers 17 residues. Trimming removed 5 bases from V and 3 bases from J, with 20 bases in between. The V gene's germline CDR1 is SGHVS and CDR2 FNYEAQ. Participant age was about 18 to 95 years, and participants resided in fewer than 25 US areas. This specimen comes from a study of blood T cell repertoires in COVID-19. Study background: Collection of acute and convalescent COVID-19 samples took place in the United States, Italy and Spain. PBMCs, B-cell-depleted T cells, or T cells were the source of the cDNA or gDNA that made up the material.

Generated by immunoSEQ multiplex PCR, the TCRdb table keeps only in-frame clones and is missing some. Among 240,000 or so clones, around 86% were seen once, and the ten largest hold 2.5% to 3.5%. The sequence came from a woman aged 40-49 years with acute COVID-19. The rearrangement joins TRBV7-6 to TRBJ2-1, with D possibly TRBD2 on 6 matching bases. The material sequenced was PBMCs or T cells enriched from blood (not recorded which). The CDR3 loop reads CASSHTAGTGIYNEQFF. As DNA, the CDR3 is TGTGCCAGCAGCCACACAGCCGGGACTGGGATCTACAATGAGCAGTTCTTC.